The clone carrying this T cell receptor beta chain was counted at least ten times. TCRdb ran MiXCR on the 5' RACE reads and lists one entry per CDR3 protein. Of 350,000 to 400,000 distinct CDR3 sequences in the sample, 20% were seen once. The data originate from a study of CD8 T cells in ankylosing spondylitis. This CDR3 region has 15 residues. With 0 bases clipped from V and 6 bases from J, the junction kept 8 bases outside the gene matches. CDR1 is SQVTM, CDR2 ANQGSEA, per germline. The chain uses TRBV29-1 and TRBJ2-1, with TRBD1 matching over 7 bases. Sequenced input: blood, either unsorted or a sorted T cell fraction (not recorded which). This receptor was identified in a male donor with ankylosing spondylitis or in good health (not recorded which). CDR3 protein: CSVEEGTAIINEQFF. In DNA form, the CDR3 reads TGCAGCGTTGAAGAGGGGACAGCAATCATCAATGAGCAGTTCTTC.